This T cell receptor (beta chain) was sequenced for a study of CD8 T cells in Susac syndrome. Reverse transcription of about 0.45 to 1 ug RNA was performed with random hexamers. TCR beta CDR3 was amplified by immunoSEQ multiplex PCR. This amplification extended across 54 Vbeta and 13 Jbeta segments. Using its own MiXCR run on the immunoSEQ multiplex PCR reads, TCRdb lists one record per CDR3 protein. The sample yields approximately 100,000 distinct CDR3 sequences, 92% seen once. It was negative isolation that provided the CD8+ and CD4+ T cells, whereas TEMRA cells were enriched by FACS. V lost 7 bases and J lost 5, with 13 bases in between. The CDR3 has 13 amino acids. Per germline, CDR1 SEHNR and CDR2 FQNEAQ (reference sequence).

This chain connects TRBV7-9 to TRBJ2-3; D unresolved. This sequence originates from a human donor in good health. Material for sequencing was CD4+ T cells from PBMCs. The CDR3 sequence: CASTPGLVDTQYF. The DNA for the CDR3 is TGTGCCAGCACCCCAGGTCTGGTAGATACGCAGTATTTT.